This passage covers 28 T cell receptor beta chains from one sample sequenced in a study of control samples from healthy donors and cancer patients. The data were produced by immunoSEQ multiplex PCR, yet TCRdb's version contains in-frame clones alone and is incomplete. The table has 200,000 to 250,000 clones, 85% to 95% seen once. The sequencing sample was made of blood. These receptors were taken from a man aged 50 to 59 in good health.

CDR3: CASSPRLQGSAGYTF. CDR3 bases: TGTGCCAGCAGCCCTAGGCTACAGGGTTCTGCTGGCTACACCTTC. V is TRBV7-2 and J is TRBJ1-2, with TRBD1 as a possible D gene (6 bases). V dropped 5 bases and J dropped 7 bases, with 20 bases sitting between them. CDR1 SGHTA and CDR2 FQGNSA come from the germline V gene. The CDR3 loop spans 15 amino acids.

This chain joins TRBV7-9 and TRBJ1-1; D may be TRBD1 (6 bases). The CDR3 contains 15 residues. Germline V CDR1 and CDR2: SEHNR, FQNEAQ (reference sequence). V was shortened by 6 bases and J by 1 base, with 15 bases between the two germline ends. CDR3 sequence reads: CASSLWGAANTEAFF. DNA for the CDR3: TGTGCCAGCAGTCTATGGGGGGCGGCGAACACTGAAGCTTTCTTT.

The chain couples TRBV4-1 to TRBJ1-1; no firm D call. Germline CDR1 MGHRA, CDR2 YSYEKL. CDR3 length: 14 amino acids. V shed 4 bases and J shed 5 bases, with 14 bases lying between them. CDR3 loop: CASSLLEGKTEAFF. CDR3 nucleotides: TGCGCCAGCAGCCTTCTGGAAGGGAAAACTGAAGCTTTCTTT.

Turning to this clone: In the same sample, other DNA sequences code for this CDR3. V is TRBV3-1 (or the pseudogene TRBV3-2) and J is TRBJ1-3, with D hard to call. The ends were cut back, 2 bases at V and 4 bases at J, with 3 bases in the middle. Per germline, CDR1 LGHDT and CDR2 YNNKEL (reference sequence). This CDR3 has 12 amino acids. The CDR3 here is CASSQPGNTIYF. Here the CDR3 DNA reads TGTGCCAGCAGCCAACCCGGAAACACCATATATTTT.

This clone was seen more than once but under ten times. The chain combines TRBV15 with TRBJ2-1, with 7 bases lining up with TRBD2. Germline V gene sequence: CDR1 LNHNV, CDR2 YYDKDF (reference sequence). This CDR3 is built from 16 residues. J gave up 4 bases and V 0 bases, and 6 bases lay outside the gene matches. The CDR3 coding sequence is TGTGCCACCAGCAGAGATCGAAGCGGGGTTTACAATGAGCAGTTCTTC. Amino acids: CATSRDRSGVYNEQFF.

The V call is TRBV30, the J call TRBJ2-1, with TRBD2 matching 8 bases. The CDR3 contains 15 residues. The germline CDR1 and CDR2 sequences are GTSNPN and SVGIG (reference sequence). The trim removed 2 bases at V and 2 bases at J, leaving 5 bases unmatched. The CDR3 region is CAWSRTSGPYNEQFF. CDR3 DNA sequence: TGTGCCTGGAGTCGAACTAGCGGACCCTACAATGAGCAGTTCTTC.

The V and J genes are TRBV4-1 and TRBJ2-1, with 10 bases identical to TRBD1. V lost 3 bases, J lost 8 bases, and 4 bases stayed unmatched. The CDR3 loop spans 14 amino acids. Germline V gene sequence: CDR1 MGHRA, CDR2 YSYEKL. In DNA, the CDR3 is TGCGCCAGCAGCCACCGGGACAGGGGTGATGAGCAGTTCTTC. Translated, it gives CASSHRDRGDEQFF.

A single count supports this clone. This rearrangement joins TRBV2 to TRBJ1-4; TRBD1 matches 8 bases. Germline CDR1 SNHLY, CDR2 FYNNEI. This CDR3 is 14 amino acids long. After removal of 4 bases from V and 5 bases from J, the junction contained 3 bases not matched to a gene. In DNA form, the CDR3 reads TGTGCCAGCAGTGCCCGGACAGGGAATGAAAAACTGTTTTTT. Protein product: CASSARTGNEKLFF.

The chain joins TRBV4-2 to TRBJ1-1; D is undetermined. Trimming removed 5 bases at V and 2 bases at J, with 15 bases between. Germline V gene data show CDR1 as LGHNA and CDR2 as YNFKEQ. The CDR3 is made up of 15 amino acids. This chain's CDR3 is CASSSPTEDNTEAFF. The CDR3 region has the DNA TGTGCCAGCAGCTCCCCGACGGAGGACAACACTGAAGCTTTCTTT.

The rearrangement uses TRBV5-4 and TRBJ2-6; D gene ambiguous. Germline loops: CDR1 SGHNT, CDR2 YYREEE (reference sequence). The CDR3 has 16 residues. V shed 0 bases and J shed 0 bases, with 7 bases lying between them. CDR3 DNA: TGTGCCAGCAGCTTGGTGGAGAGCTCTGGGGCCAACGTCCTGACTTTC. This gives the protein CASSLVESSGANVLTF. Drawing the rest from reference TRBV5-4 and TRBJ2-6, the complete variable domain is ETGVTQSPTHLIKTRGQQVTLRCSSQSGHNTVSWYQQALGQGPQFIFQYYREEENGRGNFPPRFSGLQFPNYSSELNVNALELDDSALYLCASSLVESSGANVLTFGAGSRLTVL.

The chain joins TRBV5-1 to TRBJ2-1, with 9 bases identical to TRBD1. This CDR3 contains 14 residues. The germline V gene encodes CDR1 SGHRS and CDR2 YFSETQ. J was trimmed by 6 bases and V by 4 bases; bases with no gene match: 5. CDR3 DNA: TGCGCCAGCAGCGGAGAGACAGGGGGCAATGAGCAGTTCTTC. This gives the protein CASSGETGGNEQFF.

The chain combines TRBV3-1 (or the pseudogene TRBV3-2) with TRBJ2-5; no firm D call. Germline-derived CDR1 and CDR2 are LGHDT and YNNKEL (reference sequence). The V end was cut by 4 bases, the J end by 4 bases, with 7 bases between. This CDR3 has 12 amino acids. As DNA, the CDR3 is TGTGCCAGCAGCCGACGATTAGAGACCCAGTACTTC. This codes for CASSRRLETQYF.

V and J are TRBV7-9 and TRBJ1-2; 9 nucleotides match TRBD1. The V segment lost 1 base and the J segment 5 bases; nucleotides outside the gene matches: 11. CDR1 is SEHNR, CDR2 FQNEAQ, per germline (reference sequence). The CDR3 contains 17 residues. Here the CDR3 DNA reads TGTGCCAGCAGCTTAGAAAGAGGGACAGGGCTTTCGTATGGCTACACCTTC. Its protein product is CASSLERGTGLSYGYTF.

V usage is TRBV3-1 (or the pseudogene TRBV3-2) and J usage is TRBJ2-7; a possible D gene is TRBD1 (5 bases). The germline gives CDR1 LGHDT, CDR2 YNNKEL (reference sequence). The V end lost 4 bases, the J end lost 2 bases, and 15 bases lay between the germline ends. The CDR3 is 15 amino acids. CDR3 DNA: TGTGCCAGCAGCCCCGGACACATCTTCACCTACGAGCAGTACTTC. It encodes CASSPGHIFTYEQYF.

The chain carries TRBV9 and TRBJ1-5; a possible D gene is TRBD1 (5 bases). The CDR3 is made up of 14 amino acids. Germline V gives CDR1 SGDLS, CDR2 YYNGEE. Trimming shortened V by 0 bases and J by 4 bases, and 8 bases separated the two germline ends. The DNA of the CDR3 is TGTGCCAGCAGCGTAGGGACATCGAATCAGCCCCAGCATTTT. It yields the protein CASSVGTSNQPQHF.

The chain is built from TRBV7-9 and TRBJ1-2, with 7 bases fitting TRBD1. The V and J ends lost 0 bases and 2 bases, in that order; junction bases with no gene match: 3. Germline V gene sequence: CDR1 SEHNR, CDR2 FQNEAQ (reference sequence). CDR3 length: 15 residues. The CDR3 DNA sequence: TGTGCCAGCAGCTTAGCCCAGGGGGGGAACTATGGCTACACCTTC. It codes for CASSLAQGGNYGYTF.

This clone has a single count. This chain joins TRBV19 and TRBJ1-5, with D unclear. This CDR3 spans 14 amino acids. Germline values: CDR1 LNHDA, CDR2 SQIVND (reference sequence). The V gene lost 7 bases and the J gene lost 5 bases, with 15 bases spanning the gap. CDR3 region: CASTPGVFYQPQHF. In nucleotides, the CDR3 is TGTGCCAGTACCCCGGGTGTCTTCTATCAGCCCCAGCATTTT.

This chain uses TRBV9 with TRBJ1-1; D uncertain. With 3 bases removed from V and 1 base from J, the gap between germline ends came to 7 bases. Germline lookup yields CDR1 SGDLS and CDR2 YYNGEE. This CDR3 contains 13 residues. DNA for the CDR3: TGTGCCAGCAGCGCCCAAAGGAACACTGAAGCTTTCTTT. Translation: CASSAQRNTEAFF.

This chain uses TRBV6-5 with TRBJ2-3, with D tentatively TRBD1 (5 bases). The CDR3 covers 13 residues. Deletions cut 10 bases from V and 4 bases from J, with 15 bases between. Germline loops: CDR1 MNHEY, CDR2 SVGAGI. Written as DNA, the CDR3 is TGTGCCATCGCAGCAGGGTGGGCAGATACGCAGTATTTT. Its translation: CAIAAGWADTQYF.

The rearrangement links TRBV6-5 to TRBJ1-1; a possible D gene is TRBD1 (6 bases). V dropped 7 bases and J dropped 3 bases, with 15 bases sitting between them. Germline V gives CDR1 MNHEY, CDR2 SVGAGI. The CDR3 is 14 residues long. CDR3 sequence: CASTSGTLYTEAFF. DNA for the CDR3: TGTGCCAGCACTTCCGGGACACTTTACACTGAAGCTTTCTTT.

The CDR3: CASSLYPGTGNTIYF. The CDR3 nucleotides read TGTGCCAGCAGTTTATATCCGGGGACAGGAAACACCATATATTTT. The chain has TRBV28 and TRBJ1-3; TRBD1 might be the D (6 bases). Trimming removed 1 base at V and 4 bases at J, with 11 bases between. The germline V gene has CDR1 MDHEN and CDR2 SYDVKM. The CDR3 length is 15 residues.

The chain carries TRBV4-1 and TRBJ1-4, with D possibly matching TRBD1 (5 bases). Between the trimmed V and J ends, which lost 4 bases and 2 bases, there was a span of 14 bases. The CDR3 contains 16 residues. Per the germline V gene, CDR1 is MGHRA and CDR2 is YSYEKL. Here the CDR3 reads CASSPRGAGTNEKLFF. The CDR3 DNA reads TGCGCCAGCAGCCCCCGAGGGGCAGGTACTAATGAAAAACTGTTTTTT.

V gene TRBV28 combines with J gene TRBJ2-5, with a weak D call TRBD1 (5 bases). CDR3 length: 13 amino acids. V was shortened by 6 bases and J by 5 bases, with 13 bases between the two germline ends. Germline V gives CDR1 MDHEN, CDR2 SYDVKM. The chain's CDR3 is CASSPGYGETQYF. Written as DNA, the CDR3 is TGTGCCAGCAGCCCAGGGTACGGGGAGACCCAGTACTTC.

The chain employs TRBV28 and TRBJ2-3; 8 bases match TRBD1. The CDR3 is 17 amino acids. Per the germline V gene, CDR1 is MDHEN and CDR2 is SYDVKM. The trim removed 7 bases at V and 3 bases at J, leaving 15 bases unmatched. CDR3 sequence: CASKVPEGTGGTDTQYF. The CDR3 DNA sequence: TGTGCCAGCAAGGTTCCGGAAGGGACAGGTGGGACAGATACGCAGTATTTT.

The sample holds one count of this clone. Different DNA sequences within this sample yield the same CDR3. The V call is TRBV5-1, the J call TRBJ2-1; no firm D call. The V end was cut by 0 bases, the J end by 6 bases, with 4 bases between. There are 12 residues in the CDR3. The germline V gene has CDR1 SGHRS and CDR2 YFSETQ. DNA of the CDR3: TGCGCCAGCAGCTTGGAAGGCAATGAGCAGTTCTTC. It codes for CASSLEGNEQFF.

V gene TRBV7-6 combines with J gene TRBJ2-7, with D possibly TRBD1 on 5 matching bases. The CDR3 is 13 amino acids. Germline lookup yields CDR1 SGHVS and CDR2 FNYEAQ. Trimming shortened V by 3 bases and J by 3 bases, and 9 bases separated the two germline ends. CDR3 sequence: CASSFGASYEQYF. The CDR3 nucleotides are TGTGCCAGCAGCTTTGGGGCTAGCTACGAGCAGTACTTC.

This clone was detected only a few times. This chain joins TRBV4-2 and TRBJ2-5; D perhaps matches TRBD2 (6 bases). The CDR3 is 15 amino acids. V was cut by 1 base and J by 2 bases, with 11 bases left in between. Germline V gives CDR1 LGHNA, CDR2 YNFKEQ. The CDR3 DNA follows: TGTGCCAGCAGCCAAGGGAGGGGCGAACAAGAGACCCAGTACTTC. It is translated as CASSQGRGEQETQYF.

The rearrangement joins TRBV10-2 to TRBJ1-2, with a possible D match to TRBD1 (5 bases). V was clipped by 2 bases and J by 2 bases, with 12 bases between them. The CDR3 loop spans 15 amino acids. The germline V gene encodes CDR1 WSHSY and CDR2 SAAADI. The CDR3 DNA follows: TGCGCCAGCAGTGAGGGACACCCCCAAAACTATGGCTACACCTTC. This gives the protein CASSEGHPQNYGYTF.